This T cell receptor (beta chain) was sequenced during a study of Ad26.COV2.S vaccination and SARS-CoV-2 variants (dated by TCRdb to about 2021). Regarding the study in general: Donors in the vaccine arm were drawn from COV1001, a multicentre, randomized, double-blind, placebo-controlled phase I-IIa trial testing Ad26.COV2.S in healthy adults. Dosing of Ad26.COV2.S was intramuscular, at either 5x10^10 or 1x10^11 viral particles, delivered as one shot or as two shots spaced 56 days apart. The specificity and breadth of SARS-CoV-2-reactive T cell receptors after Ad26.COV2.S vaccination were assessed by TCRbeta repertoire sequencing. The TCR-sequenced set comprised roughly 30 samples: some 20 Ad26.COV2.S vaccine recipients, 5 placebo recipients and 8 SARS-CoV-2 convalescent individuals. Trial participants were randomized into five groups of five: low-dose or high-dose Ad26.COV2.S given once or twice, or placebo on both occasions. Blinding of investigators to trial group allocation was maintained during experiments and outcome assessment. What the authors observed across the whole study: After vaccination, substantial breadth of spike-specific CD8+ and CD4+ T cell responses was reported. The study was not powered to compare responses between vaccine doses or regimens. The authors noted that the TCR breadth and depth analyses may have underestimated total T cell responses. Higher spike-specific TCR breadth was observed in Ad26.COV2.S recipients than in placebo recipients (P = 0.0014). Vaccine and placebo recipients had similar non-spike TCR breadth, a finding consistent with the vaccine containing only spike.

V ends up 3 bases short and J 6 bases short, with an unmatched junction base count of 2. The germline V gene yields SQVTM for CDR1 and ANQGSEA for CDR2. Counted from cysteine to phenylalanine, this CDR3 has 13 amino acids. Of all the DNA, just the CDR3 is kept, 39 bases in frame from base 1. This clone was recorded only once. Its antigen is still unknown. No much larger clonotype is one base removed from it; base qualities were not supplied. The immunoSEQ Assay was the method used to sequence TCRbeta CDR3 regions. After extraction, genomic DNA underwent amplification by bias-controlled multiplex PCR, followed by high-throughput sequencing. Per the authors' processing: To quantify the absolute abundance of every unique TCRbeta CDR3 region, sequences were collapsed and filtered. Usable DNA was measured by amplifying reference genes present in all nucleated cells, and TCRbeta template counts were normalized to that usable DNA to estimate T cell fraction. Repertoire TCRs were annotated as SARS-CoV-2-specific by exact matching of V gene, CDR3 amino acid sequence and J gene to a known reactive TCR set. MIRA supplied the reference SARS-CoV-2 TCR set, which was filtered for enrichment in COVID-19-positive ImmuneCODE repertoires so that public or cross-reactive TCRs were removed. Using the MIRA antigens, annotated TCRs were further analysed by specific ORF or by position within an ORF. Breadth was defined as the number of annotated unique rearrangements divided by the total number of unique productive rearrangements, and depth was defined as the summed frequency of the annotated unique rearrangements. Two-sided Wilcoxon rank-sum tests were used to compare TCR breadth between groups. TCRdb mirrors the immuneACCESS table, restricted to in-frame sequences. Some clones are absent from its copies; in checked studies, under half trace to an unresolved V gene, and the reason for the others is unknown. V and J calls and clone size are given by that table; D and trimming were obtained from the DNA. The sample has about 460,000 clones on record, 80% to 90% of them singletons. Around 1.8% of the sample is in the top ten clones.

The meaning of the sample's treatment or condition label: around 19 received Ad26.COV2.S at low or high dose, single or two shots; roughly five received placebo; per-sample allocation not given. Repertoires of vaccine and placebo recipients were sequenced from samples collected on day 63 after the first injection. Cohort 1b enrolled 20 to 30 adults aged 18-55 years at a single site in Boston, USA, between 29 July and 7 August 2020. Ad26.COV2.S consisted of a replication-incompetent adenovirus type 26 vector by which a prefusion-stabilized SARS-CoV-2 spike protein from the original Wuhan strain was expressed.

The sample here was peripheral blood, taken in a trial of Ad26.COV2.S vaccine versus placebo. This TCR came from a person between 18 and 60 years old who received the Ad26.COV2.S COVID-19 vaccine or a placebo. The sequence joins TRBV29-1 to TRBJ2-1; a stretch of 10 junction bases matches TRBD2. The DNA sequence is TGCAGCGTTGATAGCGGGAGGCTCAATGAGCAGTTCTTC. The resulting protein is CSVDSGRLNEQFF.